These 21 T cell receptor beta chains were sequenced from one sample in a study of cytomegalovirus exposure and HLA in healthy donors. Vbeta (60) and Jbeta (13) primers were used in the PCR. Only in-frame clones appear in the TCRdb table, and some are missing; sequencing was by immunoSEQ multiplex PCR. The data hold under 100,000 clones, with over 70% observed a single time. The specimen sequenced was PBMCs. These receptors were collected from a boy between 10 and 17 years old in good health and CMV-seronegative.

The gene calls are TRBV28 and TRBJ2-6, with D hard to call. This CDR3 is built from 15 residues. V lost 5 bases, J lost 1 base, and 9 bases lay in between. Germline V gene data show CDR1 as MDHEN and CDR2 as SYDVKM. This chain's CDR3 is CASSPGPSGANVLTF. The CDR3 DNA reads TGTGCCAGCAGTCCAGGTCCTTCTGGGGCCAACGTCCTGACTTTC.

This chain connects TRBV30 to TRBJ1-2; a possible D gene is TRBD1 (6 bases). Trimming stripped 4 bases from V and 4 bases from J, with 19 bases between. The CDR3 is 15 amino acids. The germline V gene encodes CDR1 GTSNPN and CDR2 SVGIG (reference sequence). The CDR3 DNA follows: TGTGCCTGGACCCCACAGGGATATCCTGGCTATGGCTACACCTTC. Amino acids: CAWTPQGYPGYGYTF.

V usage is TRBV28 and J usage is TRBJ2-7; 11 positions match TRBD1. V lost 4 bases and J lost 3; bases outside the gene matches: 5. CDR3 length: 15 amino acids. Germline-derived CDR1 and CDR2 are MDHEN and SYDVKM. The CDR3 nucleotides are TGTGCCAGCAGTTCCTCCGGGACAGGGGGCTACGAGCAGTACTTC. It specifies CASSSSGTGGYEQYF.

This clone was detected a few times. The rearrangement uses TRBV4-1 and TRBJ1-5; D gene ambiguous. This CDR3 region has 15 residues. Trimming left V 0 bases short and J 5 bases short, with 11 bases between. Per germline, CDR1 MGHRA and CDR2 YSYEKL. The CDR3 here is CASSQDGQAYQPQHF. The CDR3 bases are TGCGCCAGCAGCCAAGATGGGCAGGCCTATCAGCCCCAGCATTTT.

The V call is TRBV29-1, the J call TRBJ1-2, with 7 bases fitting TRBD1. The germline V gene encodes CDR1 SQVTM and CDR2 ANQGSEA. After removal of 2 bases from V and 5 bases from J, the junction contained 2 bases not matched to a gene. The CDR3 length is 12 residues. The CDR3 nucleotides are TGCAGCGTTGAATCAGGGGGATATGGCTACACCTTC. As protein: CSVESGGYGYTF.

This clone occurred a few times. The chain couples TRBV28 to TRBJ1-1; D is perhaps TRBD1 (6 bases). The germline gives CDR1 MDHEN, CDR2 SYDVKM. V lost 3 bases to trimming and J lost 5 bases, with 13 bases between them. The CDR3 is 14 residues long. The CDR3 sequence: CASSLAGVRTEAFF. The CDR3 bases are TGTGCCAGCAGTTTGGCAGGGGTGCGGACTGAAGCTTTCTTT.

The V and J genes are TRBV29-1 and TRBJ2-1, with TRBD2 identical over 7 bases. Germline lookup yields CDR1 SQVTM and CDR2 ANQGSEA. This CDR3 has 15 residues. V trimming: 3 bases; J trimming: 2 bases; junction bases outside the gene matches: 7. The CDR3 bases are TGCAGCGTTGAGCCGGGACTATCGACCTACAATGAGCAGTTCTTC. It encodes CSVEPGLSTYNEQFF.

The J gene is TRBJ2-7, the V gene TRBV6-1; TRBD1 matches 9 bases. The CDR3 consists of 14 residues. J was trimmed by 5 bases and V by 5 bases; bases with no gene match: 7. Per the germline V gene, CDR1 is MNHNS and CDR2 is SASEGT. CDR3 in DNA: TGTGCCAGCAGTCCTCCGGACAGGGGTCACGAGCAGTACTTC. Protein product: CASSPPDRGHEQYF.

This clone was detected only a few times. V is TRBV9 and J is TRBJ2-2; D is perhaps TRBD2 (6 bases). Germline V CDR1 and CDR2: SGDLS, YYNGEE. Trimming removed 2 bases from V and 8 bases from J, with 19 bases in between. CDR3 length: 16 residues. The CDR3 sequence: CASSVLDSGLSGELFF. CDR3 coding DNA: TGTGCCAGCAGCGTGCTCGATAGCGGCCTAAGTGGGGAGCTGTTTTTT.

This clone was seen more than once but under ten times. The rearrangement links TRBV5-1 to TRBJ2-3; unclear D gene. Trimming left V 2 bases short and J 0 bases short, with 7 bases between. CDR1 and CDR2 from the germline V gene are SGHRS and YFSETQ. This CDR3 has 14 residues. The CDR3 DNA reads as TGCGCCAGCAGCTTACCCGGGAGCACAGATACGCAGTATTTT. The encoded protein is CASSLPGSTDTQYF.

This chain joins TRBV27 and TRBJ1-6, with a tentative D call TRBD1 (6 bases). The CDR3 has 15 amino acids. The ends were cut back, 6 bases at V and 6 bases at J, with 15 bases in the middle. Germline assignment: CDR1 MNHEY and CDR2 SMNVEV (reference sequence). The CDR3 nucleotides are TGTGCCAGCAGCCCCACAAGGGGGGGTAATTCACCCCTCCACTTT. It specifies CASSPTRGGNSPLHF.

In its sample, this clone was seen once. This chain connects TRBV29-1 to TRBJ2-4; D possibly corresponds to TRBD1 (5 bases). The CDR3 is 13 amino acids. Germline V CDR1 and CDR2: SQVTM, ANQGSEA. Trimming stripped 5 bases from V and 1 base from J, with 9 bases between. CDR3 loop: CSVRKGAKNIQYF. The CDR3 coding sequence is TGCAGCGTTCGCAAGGGGGCCAAAAACATTCAGTACTTC.

This chain uses TRBV28 with TRBJ2-5, with 8 bases lining up with TRBD1. With 5 bases clipped from V and 5 bases from J, the junction kept 4 bases outside the gene matches. The CDR3 runs 13 residues. Looked up from germline, CDR1 is MDHEN and CDR2 is SYDVKM. CDR3 sequence: CASSPDRDETQYF. CDR3 coding DNA: TGTGCCAGCAGTCCGGACAGGGATGAGACCCAGTACTTC.

A remark on this clone: Different DNA sequences within this sample yield the same CDR3. CDR3 region: CASSQELAGYNEQFF. The CDR3, as DNA: TGTGCCAGCAGCCAAGAGCTAGCGGGATACAATGAGCAGTTCTTC. This chain joins TRBV4-2 and TRBJ2-1; 9 positions match TRBD2. This CDR3 region has 15 residues. From germline, CDR1 is LGHNA and CDR2 YNFKEQ. V was pared by 0 bases and J by 4 bases, with 1 base of the junction left unmatched.

J is TRBJ1-2 and V is TRBV25-1; D remains ambiguous. Trimming pared 3 bases from V and 0 bases from J, leaving 2 bases between. The CDR3 has 12 residues. CDR1 MGHDK and CDR2 SYGVNS come from the germline V gene. The CDR3 loop reads CASSDSNYGYTF. The CDR3 DNA follows: TGTGCCAGCAGTGACTCTAACTATGGCTACACCTTC.

The chain is built from TRBV7-2 and TRBJ1-6; the match to TRBD1 covers 7 bases. Germline V lookup: CDR1 SGHTA, CDR2 FQGNSA. With V trimmed by 5 bases and J by 6 bases, 4 bases remained unmatched. The CDR3 totals 14 residues. The chain's CDR3 is CASSRGRGNSPLHF. DNA for the CDR3: TGTGCCAGCAGCAGGGGGCGCGGTAATTCACCCCTCCACTTT.

J is TRBJ1-1 and V is TRBV25-1; D remains unclear. The V gene lost 4 bases and the J gene lost 10 bases, with 10 bases spanning the gap. CDR1 and CDR2 from the germline V gene are MGHDK and SYGVNS. The CDR3 consists of 11 residues. Here the CDR3 reads CASSGATIAFF. DNA of the CDR3: TGTGCCAGCAGTGGGGCCACGATAGCTTTCTTT.

The V and J genes are TRBV11-2 and TRBJ2-3; possible D gene TRBD2, 5 bases. The CDR3 is 15 amino acids. CDR1 is SGHAT and CDR2 is FQNNGV in the germline V gene. Trimming pared 0 bases from V and 0 bases from J, leaving 7 bases between. As DNA, the CDR3 is TGTGCCAGCAGCTTAGAAGGGAGAAGCACAGATACGCAGTATTTT. Translated: CASSLEGRSTDTQYF.

This chain connects TRBV28 to TRBJ2-5, with a tentative D call TRBD1 (7 bases). Per the germline V gene, CDR1 is MDHEN and CDR2 is SYDVKM. With 2 bases removed from V and 2 bases from J, the gap between germline ends came to 15 bases. The CDR3 has 16 residues. For the CDR3, the DNA is TGTGCCAGCAGTTTAGCGGGGACAGACAGACAAGAGACCCAGTACTTC. Translation: CASSLAGTDRQETQYF.

The V and J genes are TRBV15 and TRBJ1-2; 7 nucleotides line up with TRBD1. The V gene end was trimmed by 0 bases and the J gene end by 4 bases; junction bases not matched to a gene: 8. CDR1 is LNHNV, CDR2 YYDKDF, per germline (reference sequence). The CDR3 loop spans 16 amino acids. As DNA, the CDR3 is TGTGCCACCAGCAGAGATCTCGTGACAGGGTTCTATGGCTACACCTTC. This translates into CATSRDLVTGFYGYTF.

Worth noting for this clone: Sequence at one end of the junction differs from germline and may be a read error. The chain links TRBV7-7 to TRBJ2-5, with a possible D match to TRBD2 (5 bases). CDR3 length: 14 amino acids. CDR1 and CDR2 (germline): SSHAT, FNYEAQ (reference sequence). The DNA of the CDR3 is TGTGCTAGCAGCTCCCCAGGAGACTATGAGACCCAGTACTTC. Amino acid sequence: CASSSPGDYETQYF.